Each of the 9 T cell receptor beta chains below was sequenced from the same sample in a study of blood T cell repertoires in COVID-19. Libraries were prepared by immunoSEQ multiplex PCR; TCRdb keeps only in-frame clonotypes and omits some of them. The sample shows under 140,000 clones, 88% of them seen only once. The sample comprised peripheral blood. These receptors all stem from a woman aged 45-65 years with acute or convalescent COVID-19.

The chain is built from TRBV28 and TRBJ2-7; possibly TRBD2 for D (6 bases). CDR1 is MDHEN and CDR2 is SYDVKM in the germline V gene. Trimming stripped 3 bases from V and 3 bases from J, with 12 bases between. CDR3 length equals 14 residues. In DNA form, the CDR3 reads TGTGCCAGCAGTTTTCCCGCGGAGGGCTACGAGCAGTACTTC. Its protein product is CASSFPAEGYEQYF.

This rearrangement joins TRBV14 to TRBJ1-2; maybe TRBD1 (5 bases). The germline gives CDR1 SGHDN, CDR2 FVKESK. V was pared by 3 bases and J by 3 bases, with 14 bases between. This CDR3 is built from 15 residues. The chain's CDR3 is CASSHRTRGDYGYTF. DNA of the CDR3: TGTGCCAGCAGCCACCGAACTCGGGGGGACTATGGCTACACCTTC.

This clone was counted once. This sequence joins TRBV2 and TRBJ1-1; perhaps TRBD1 as D (5 bases). Germline CDR1 SNHLY, CDR2 FYNNEI. V lost 7 bases, J lost 3 bases, and 12 bases lay in between. The CDR3 contains 13 residues. The CDR3 region has the DNA TGTGCCAGCACCGGTCAGGGTTACACTGAAGCTTTCTTT. Residues: CASTGQGYTEAFF.

This clone appeared once. This sequence joins TRBV30 and TRBJ2-7, with 7 bases identical to TRBD2. The J segment lost 2 bases and the V segment lost 2 bases, leaving 3 bases of the junction unmatched. This CDR3 is 13 amino acids long. CDR1 and CDR2 from the germline V gene are GTSNPN and SVGIG (reference sequence). This chain's CDR3 is CAWSKLAAYEQYF. The CDR3 DNA reads TGTGCCTGGAGTAAGCTAGCGGCCTACGAGCAGTACTTC.

This clone was seen a handful of times. This sequence joins TRBV5-1 and TRBJ2-1; 10 bases fit TRBD2. Germline CDR1 SGHRS, CDR2 YFSETQ. The CDR3 length is 15 residues. V lost 0 bases and J lost 7; bases outside the gene matches: 4. The CDR3 DNA is TGCGCCAGCAGCTTGGGTCCAGCGGGAGGGAATGAGCAGTTCTTC. This encodes CASSLGPAGGNEQFF.

The gene calls are TRBV6-1 and TRBJ1-1, with D possibly matching TRBD1 (6 bases). The length of the CDR3 is 17 residues. Germline V gene sequence: CDR1 MNHNS, CDR2 SASEGT. V was pared by 3 bases and J by 4 bases, with 21 bases between. For the CDR3, the DNA is TGTGCCAGCAGTGACCCGTCTACAGGGACCTTCTCCACTGAAGCTTTCTTT. It codes for CASSDPSTGTFSTEAFF.

The V and J genes are TRBV5-1 and TRBJ2-5, with TRBD1 matching over 7 bases. V lost 3 bases and J lost 2; bases outside the gene matches: 4. The CDR3 length is 14 residues. Germline V CDR1 and CDR2: SGHRS, YFSETQ. As DNA, the CDR3 is TGCGCCAGCAGCTACCAGGGGGATCAAGAGACCCAGTACTTC. It translates to CASSYQGDQETQYF.

V and J are TRBV19 and TRBJ2-1; 7 nucleotides agree with TRBD2. The germline CDR1 and CDR2 sequences are LNHDA and SQIVND (reference sequence). V lost 4 bases to trimming and J lost 3 bases; unmatched junction nucleotides: 3. CDR3 length: 14 amino acids. CDR3 nucleotides: TGTGCCAGTAGTAGAAGCGGGGTCTACAATGAGCAGTTCTTC. Its translation: CASSRSGVYNEQFF.

This sequence joins TRBV19 and TRBJ1-1; TRBD1 agrees at 7 bases. The CDR3 spans 13 residues. CDR1 is LNHDA and CDR2 is SQIVND in the germline V gene (reference sequence). Trimming removed 6 bases from V and 8 bases from J; junction bases left unmatched: 9. The CDR3 bases are TGTGCCAGTAGGGCTTCGACAGGGCTAGAAGCTTTCTTT. It specifies CASRASTGLEAFF.